This TCR beta chain appears in the sequencing data of a study of T cells after yellow fever vaccination. About the research overall: Those fractions that held only low numbers of cells were prepared using the SMART-Seq v4 Ultra Low Input RNA kit.

Production of TCR cDNA was by 5'RACE template switching, which also added a universal primer site and UMIs. A single record per CDR3 protein comes from TCRdb applying MiXCR to the 5' RACE reads. The table has around 310,000 distinct CDR3 sequences, around 4.5% seen once; the top ten hold roughly a fifth. Trimming cost V 1 base and J 5 bases; bases outside gene matches: 8. CDR1 and CDR2 (germline): SGHAT, FQNNGV. This CDR3 is 18 amino acids long. Sequenced here: PBMCs, sampled 15 days after the yellow fever booster vaccination. The clonotype was recovered from a man aged 18 to 30 who received the YFV17D yellow fever vaccine. The chain couples TRBV11-2 to TRBJ2-1; 13 bases map to TRBD2. CDR3 protein: CASSLGETSGGPDNEQFF. The DNA of the CDR3 is TGTGCCAGCAGCTTAGGAGAGACTAGCGGGGGGCCGGACAATGAGCAGTTCTTC.